Listed below are T cell receptor beta chains from one sample, sequenced in a study of CD8 T cells in Susac syndrome. TCRdb re-called the immunoSEQ multiplex PCR reads with MiXCR, one entry per CDR3 protein. Here the sample spans fewer than 200,000 distinct CDR3 sequences, roughly 96% being singletons. The sample taken for sequencing was CD8+ T cells from PBMCs. These receptors were obtained from a human donor with multiple sclerosis. CDR3s include the opening cysteine and the closing phenylalanine or tryptophan. A D gene is named only where the DNA matches it firmly. Size tells how often a clone was seen (once, few, many) or the class of an expanded clone, and some rows leave it out.

J	D	V	size	DNA	CDR3
TRBJ2-3	.	TRBV4-1	once	TGCGCCAGCAGCCAGCACCCTGAAGATTCAGATACGCAGTATTTT	CASSQHPEDSDTQYF
TRBJ2-2	.	TRBV11-1	few	TGTGCCAGCAGCTTACTCGGTCCCACCGGGGAGCTGTTTTTT	CASSLLGPTGELFF
TRBJ2-1	TRBD1	TRBV28	.	TGTGCCAGCAGACTCCCCGACCGACAGGGGATCAATGAGCAGTTCTTC	CASRLPDRQGINEQFF
TRBJ2-1	.	TRBV7-9	.	TGTGCCAGCAGCTTCAGCGATGCGAACTACAATGAGCAGTTCTTC	CASSFSDANYNEQFF
TRBJ2-3	TRBD2	TRBV20-1	.	TGCAGTGCGCCGGGACTAGCGGGGGGCTCCACAGATACGCAGTATTTT	CSAPGLAGGSTDTQYF
TRBJ2-1	.	TRBV14	.	TGTGCCAGCAGTCGGACAGTATCGGACAATGAGCAGTTCTTC	CASSRTVSDNEQFF
TRBJ1-1	.	TRBV6-5	.	TGTGCCAGCAGTTACTTTCAAGGGAAAACTGAAGCTTTCTTT	CASSYFQGKTEAFF
TRBJ2-3	.	TRBV11-2	.	TGTGCCAGCAGCTTGGGGAACCCAGATACGCAGTATTTT	CASSLGNPDTQYF
TRBJ2-1	TRBD2	TRBV4-1	.	TGCGCCAGCAGCCAATACTTTAGCGGGAGGACGAGCAATGAGCAGTTCTTC	CASSQYFSGRTSNEQFF
TRBJ1-1	TRBD1	TRBV29-1	.	TGCAGCGTTGTTCTGACAGGGGCCCTGAACACTGAAGCTTTCTTT	CSVVLTGALNTEAFF
TRBJ1-2	.	TRBV27	.	TGTGCCAGCAGTTTAAACCGTTACTATGGCTACACCTTC	CASSLNRYYGYTF
TRBJ1-2	TRBD1	TRBV6-5	few	TGTGCCAGCGGCCCCGGGACAGGCTATGGCTACACCTTC	CASGPGTGYGYTF
TRBJ1-1	.	TRBV11-2	.	TGTGCCAGCGACACATTGAACACTGAAGCTTTCTTT	CASDTLNTEAFF
TRBJ2-6	.	TRBV27	.	TGTGCCAGCAGTATAGTCGGTGGGGCCAACGTCCTGACTTTC	CASSIVGGANVLTF
TRBJ1-2	TRBD1	TRBV7-9	.	TGTGCCAGCAGCTCCCGACAGGGGGCGCTTACCTATGGCTACACCTTC	CASSSRQGALTYGYTF
TRBJ2-7	TRBD2	TRBV11-2	.	TGTGCCAGCAGCCCGGACGGACTAGCGACAACCTACGAGCAGTACTTC	CASSPDGLATTYEQYF
TRBJ2-1	.	TRBV13	.	TGTGCCAGCAGCTCGAGTATTGGTGAGCAGTTCTTC	CASSSSIGEQFF
TRBJ2-1	.	TRBV29-1	few	TGCAGCGAGGGGCCACCACCTTACAATGAGCAGTTCTTC	CSEGPPPYNEQFF
TRBJ1-1	.	TRBV3-1	few	TGTGCCAGCAGCCATGGGCGGGGGACTGAAGCTTTCTTT	CASSHGRGTEAFF
TRBJ2-1	TRBD2	TRBV7-9	.	TGTGCCAGCAGCTTTTCTAGCGGGAGGGGTAGTGAGCAGTTCTTC	CASSFSSGRGSEQFF
TRBJ2-1	.	TRBV19	.	TGTGCCACCAACCCCGGGCCCTACGTGGACAATGAGCAGTTCTTC	CATNPGPYVDNEQFF
TRBJ2-3	TRBD2	TRBV27	.	TGTGCCAGCAGTTTTGGGGGGGGGTCGGATACGCAGTATTTT	CASSFGGGSDTQYF
TRBJ2-4	TRBD2	TRBV20-1	.	TGCAGTGCTATGGTAGCGGGGAGAGACATTCAGTACTTC	CSAMVAGRDIQYF
TRBJ2-6	.	TRBV7-9	.	TGTGCCAGCAGCTTAGTGAAGGCTGGGGCCAACGTCCTGACTTTC	CASSLVKAGANVLTF
TRBJ2-7	TRBD2	TRBV20-1	.	TGCAGTGCCCGAAACCCCTCTAGCGGGGACCTCTACGAGCAGTACTTC	CSARNPSSGDLYEQYF
TRBJ2-2	TRBD1	TRBV6-6	once	TGTGCCAGCAGTCCAGACAGGGGTTCGGGCGGGGAGCTGTTTTTT	CASSPDRGSGGELFF
TRBJ2-7	.	TRBV29-1	.	TGCAGCGTGAAGGGGGGCAGCGGGACTATCCACGAGCAGTACTTC	CSVKGGSGTIHEQYF
TRBJ2-7	.	TRBV12-3/TRBV12-4	.	TGTGCCAGCAGTTTAGGCACTTACTACGAGCAGTACTTC	CASSLGTYYEQYF
TRBJ2-1	.	TRBV7-9	.	TGTGCCGGGACAAGCGCGGGGTGGGGTGAGCAGTTCTTC	CAGTSAGWGEQFF
TRBJ1-1	.	TRBV5-1	.	TGCGCCAGCAGCTTGCAAGGCTCCGGATTTGAAGCTTTCTTT	CASSLQGSGFEAFF
TRBJ2-7	.	TRBV7-9	.	TGTGCCAGCACCAACGCTGCGTTGTACGAGCAGTACTTC	CASTNAALYEQYF
TRBJ2-5	TRBD1	TRBV2	.	TGTGCCAGCAGAGACAGGGACACGGGGCAAGAGACCCAGTACTTC	CASRDRDTGQETQYF
TRBJ2-3	.	TRBV16	.	TGTGCCAGCAGCCAACAGAGAACCACAGATACGCAGTATTTT	CASSQQRTTDTQYF
TRBJ2-7	.	TRBV7-2	.	TGTGCCAGCAGCCCGAACACAGCCTACGAGCAGTACTTC	CASSPNTAYEQYF
TRBJ1-5	.	TRBV28	once	TGTGCCAGCAGCCCGAAACAGGGTTTCAGCAATCAGCCCCAGCATTTT	CASSPKQGFSNQPQHF
TRBJ1-2	TRBD1	TRBV12-3/TRBV12-4	.	TGTGCCAGCCGACAACCTAACCGGGACAGGGGGCATGGCTATGGCTACACCTTC	CASRQPNRDRGHGYGYTF
TRBJ1-2	TRBD1	TRBV27	.	TGTGCCAGCAGTGCGGGACAGGCCTATGGCTACACCTTC	CASSAGQAYGYTF
TRBJ2-7	.	TRBV7-9	.	TGTGCCAGCAGCCCGACCGTATACGAGCAGTACTTC	CASSPTVYEQYF
TRBJ2-1	.	TRBV6-5	.	TGTGCCAGCAGTCCCCCGCTAGGAGACAATGAGCAGTTCTTC	CASSPPLGDNEQFF
TRBJ2-4	TRBD1	TRBV28	.	TGTGCCAGCAGCCTGACAGGGGGTGACATTCAGTACTTC	CASSLTGGDIQYF
TRBJ1-5	.	TRBV4-2	.	TGTGCCAGCAGCCAAGCCCGGGGGGATTTTCAGCCCCAGCATTTT	CASSQARGDFQPQHF
TRBJ1-2	.	TRBV29-1	.	TGCAGCGTTCAGAAAGGTTCCGGGGGCGATCCCTATGGCTACACCTTC	CSVQKGSGGDPYGYTF
TRBJ2-1	.	TRBV19	.	TGTGCCAGTAGTATGGTAGCGAGGAATGAGCAGTTCTTC	CASSMVARNEQFF
TRBJ2-7	.	TRBV27	.	TGTGCCAGCAGTTTATCGGGGGAGGAGATAACCTACGAGCAGTACTTC	CASSLSGEEITYEQYF
TRBJ1-2	.	TRBV2	.	TGTGCCAGCAGTTCCGGGACAAGAGGCTACACCTTC	CASSSGTRGYTF
TRBJ2-7	TRBD1	TRBV7-2	.	TGTGCCAGCAGCTTAGACCCGGGACAGGGCTACGAGCAGTACTTC	CASSLDPGQGYEQYF
TRBJ1-6	.	TRBV5-1	once	TGCGCCAGCAGCTTGATTGAGGGATCACCCCTCCACTTT	CASSLIEGSPLHF
TRBJ2-7	TRBD1	TRBV20-1	.	TGCAGTGCTAGCGTCGGACAGGGGAACCACGAGCAGTACTTC	CSASVGQGNHEQYF
TRBJ2-1	TRBD2	TRBV20-1	.	TGCAGTGCTCACGGTTTAGCGGGAGGCGGGTATGAGCAGTTCTTC	CSAHGLAGGGYEQFF
TRBJ2-1	.	TRBV28	.	TGTGCCAGCAGGGCCCTGTCGAGGGCCGACTTCTACAATGAGCAGTTCTTC	CASRALSRADFYNEQFF
TRBJ2-5	.	TRBV5-8	once	TGTGCCAGCAGCTCCTCGCCAGACCAAGAGACCCAGTACTTC	CASSSSPDQETQYF
TRBJ2-1	TRBD1	TRBV25-1	.	TGTGCCAGCATGACAGGGGGCTTTTTAAATGAGCAGTTCTTC	CASMTGGFLNEQFF
TRBJ2-1	.	TRBV29-1	.	TGCAGCGTTGAAGCCGAGTCTGTCAATGAGCAGTTCTTC	CSVEAESVNEQFF
TRBJ2-7	TRBD1	TRBV9	.	TGTGCCAGCAGCACCTGGGACAGCCCCTACGAGCAGTACTTC	CASSTWDSPYEQYF